The 29 T cell receptor beta chains presented below share a single source sample, sequenced in a study of shared clonotypes between healthy human individuals. Profiled with immunoSEQ multiplex PCR; TCRdb holds only in-frame clones, not every one. Altogether around 2.1 million clones are present, 90% to 96% being singletons, with the ten largest covering roughly 0.13%. Material: naive CD4+ T cells sorted from blood. Described subset: CD45RA+ positively selected. All receptors derive from a young man in good health.

The genes are TRBV11-3 and TRBJ2-2; D is uncertain. V lost 0 bases and J lost 8, with 4 bases in between. Germline V gene lookup returns CDR1 SGHNT and CDR2 YENEEA. The CDR3 contains 12 residues. The CDR3 here is CASSLDIGELFF. CDR3 DNA: TGTGCCAGCAGCTTAGATATAGGGGAGCTGTTTTTT.

The genes are TRBV18 and TRBJ1-1; D unclear. V lost 3 bases and J lost 4, with 18 bases in between. The germline gives CDR1 KGHSH, CDR2 LQKENI. This CDR3 has 16 residues. This chain's CDR3 is CASSPRGRFPSTEAFF. CDR3 DNA: TGTGCCAGCTCACCTCGCGGGAGGTTCCCTAGCACTGAAGCTTTCTTT.

The genes are TRBV5-8 and TRBJ1-2; no reliable D call. The V and J ends lost 0 bases and 0 bases respectively, with 9 bases between them. This CDR3 is 15 amino acids long. In germline, CDR1 is SGHTS, CDR2 YDEGEE. For the CDR3, the DNA is TGTGCCAGCAGCTTGGGGCAGAGTACTAACTATGGCTACACCTTC. It encodes CASSLGQSTNYGYTF.

This rearrangement joins TRBV5-1 to TRBJ2-2, with 13 nucleotides matching TRBD2. CDR1 and CDR2 from the germline V gene are SGHRS and YFSETQ. The V and J ends lost 3 bases and 7 bases, in that order; junction bases with no gene match: 3. CDR3 length: 15 residues. This CDR3 is CASSWTSGGFGELFF. DNA of the CDR3: TGCGCCAGCAGCTGGACTAGCGGGGGCTTCGGGGAGCTGTTTTTT.

The J gene is TRBJ1-6, the V gene TRBV2, with a weak D call TRBD1 (6 bases). The V end lost 10 bases, the J end lost 6 bases, and 13 bases lay between the germline ends. CDR1 and CDR2 from the germline V gene are SNHLY and FYNNEI. The CDR3 contains 13 residues. The CDR3 DNA sequence: TGTGCCACCTCTAAGGGGGTTAATTCACCCCTCCACTTT. Translated, it gives CATSKGVNSPLHF.

With regard to this clone: The same CDR3 also results from other DNA sequences found in this sample. The CDR3: CATSRGRSNQPQHF. DNA of the CDR3: TGTGCCACCAGCAGAGGCCGGAGCAATCAGCCCCAGCATTTT. V and J are TRBV15 and TRBJ1-5; D gene uncertain. Per germline, CDR1 LNHNV and CDR2 YYDKDF (reference sequence). V was pared by 1 base and J by 1 base, with 5 bases between. The CDR3 has 14 amino acids.

Comment on this clone: The sample holds other DNA sequences that translate to the same CDR3. The gene calls are TRBV5-1 and TRBJ2-2; 14 nucleotides line up with TRBD2. The V segment lost 3 bases and the J segment 3 bases; nucleotides outside the gene matches: 1. Germline loops: CDR1 SGHRS, CDR2 YFSETQ. The CDR3 is 16 amino acids. Here the CDR3 reads CASSSGLAGDTGELFF. CDR3 nucleotide sequence: TGCGCCAGCAGCTCGGGACTAGCGGGGGACACCGGGGAGCTGTTTTTT.

The J gene is TRBJ2-2, the V gene TRBV6-5; no clear D gene. The CDR3 totals 13 residues. Trimming took off 6 bases at V and 5 bases at J, with 10 bases between the two ends. From germline, CDR1 is MNHEY and CDR2 SVGAGI. The CDR3 coding sequence is TGTGCCAGCAGGCTGACGGAGACCGGGGAGCTGTTTTTT. Its protein product is CASRLTETGELFF.

The chain combines TRBV5-1 with TRBJ2-3; weak D call: TRBD1 (6 bases). Germline V CDR1 and CDR2: SGHRS, YFSETQ. This CDR3 is built from 13 residues. The CDR3 region is CSTGAGDTDTQYF. The CDR3 DNA follows: TGCTCAACCGGGGCAGGGGACACAGATACGCAGTATTTT.

The V gene is TRBV4-1, the J gene TRBJ2-7; D remains unclear. CDR1 MGHRA and CDR2 YSYEKL come from the germline V gene. CDR3 size: 14 residues. Trimming took off 1 base at V and 5 bases at J, with 12 bases between the two ends. CDR3: CASSQAEQSHEQYF. Here the CDR3 DNA reads TGCGCCAGCAGCCAAGCAGAGCAGTCCCACGAGCAGTACTTC.

DNA of the CDR3: TGCGCCAGCAGTGAGTTCTCCGGGGATACTTCCCTGCGCTATGGCTACACCTTC. It specifies CASSEFSGDTSLRYGYTF. The V call is TRBV10-1, the J call TRBJ1-2; no definite D call. Trimming left V 1 base short and J 4 bases short, with 22 bases between. The CDR3 runs 18 residues. CDR1 is WNHNN and CDR2 is SYGVQD in the germline V gene (reference sequence).

V and J are TRBV4-1 and TRBJ2-7; D remains unclear. Per germline, CDR1 MGHRA and CDR2 YSYEKL. This CDR3 is built from 12 residues. Trimming took 4 bases from V and 5 from J, leaving 9 bases between them. The CDR3 nucleotides are TGCGCCAGCAGCCCCCACGTCCACGAGCAGTACTTC. It codes for CASSPHVHEQYF.

V is TRBV28 and J is TRBJ1-5; D gene ambiguous. Trimming shortened V by 6 bases and J by 7 bases, and 10 bases separated the two germline ends. The CDR3 is 12 amino acids. Per the germline V gene, CDR1 is MDHEN and CDR2 is SYDVKM. CDR3 sequence (DNA): TGTGCCAGCAGGAAGGGAGGACAGCCCCAGCATTTT. It specifies CASRKGGQPQHF. Looking up the rest from reference TRBV28 and TRBJ1-5 gives the full variable domain: DVKVTQSSRYLVKRTGEKVFLECVQDMDHENMFWYRQDPGLGLRLIYFSYDVKMKEKGDIPEGYSVSREKKERFSLILESASTNQTSMYLCASRKGGQPQHFGDGTRLSIL.

V is TRBV2 and J is TRBJ2-7, with 12 bases lining up with TRBD1. CDR1 SNHLY and CDR2 FYNNEI come from the germline V gene. The CDR3 runs 14 residues. V lost 9 bases to trimming and J lost 1 base; unmatched junction nucleotides: 4. The CDR3 reads CASGDRGLSYEQYF. The CDR3 nucleotides read TGTGCCAGTGGGGACAGGGGGCTTTCCTACGAGCAGTACTTC.

The chain has TRBV5-4 and TRBJ2-7; 8 positions match TRBD2. Germline CDR1 SGHNT, CDR2 YYREEE (reference sequence). The CDR3 is made up of 14 amino acids. V gave up 2 bases and J gave up 0 bases; unmatched junction bases: 1. The CDR3 DNA sequence: TGTGCCAGCAGCTTCGGACTAGCCTCCTACGAGCAGTACTTC. Translating gives CASSFGLASYEQYF.

J is TRBJ1-2 and V is TRBV9; possible D gene TRBD1, 6 bases. CDR1 and CDR2 from the germline V gene are SGDLS and YYNGEE. V dropped 5 bases and J dropped 1 base, with 15 bases sitting between them. The CDR3 has 15 amino acids. CDR3 DNA: TGTGCCAGCAGGCACCGGGACACATATAACTATGGCTACACCTTC. Translation: CASRHRDTYNYGYTF.

The J gene is TRBJ2-1, the V gene TRBV7-2, with D perhaps TRBD1 or TRBD2 (9 bases each). The CDR3 contains 18 residues. The germline CDR1 and CDR2 sequences are SGHTA and FQGNSA. V lost 5 bases to trimming and J lost 9 bases, with 29 bases between them. The CDR3 loop is CASSRTGVPAGGMVEQFF. In DNA, the CDR3 is TGTGCCAGCAGCCGGACAGGGGTACCAGCGGGAGGAATGGTTGAGCAGTTCTTC.

V and J are TRBV6-1 and TRBJ2-7, with 11 bases identical to TRBD1. CDR1 is MNHNS, CDR2 SASEGT, per germline. This CDR3 contains 15 residues. The ends lost 6 bases at V and 4 bases at J; junction bases unmatched: 8. This CDR3 is CASRPPRDRGYEQYF. CDR3 bases: TGTGCCAGCAGACCCCCCAGGGACAGGGGGTACGAGCAGTACTTC.

Points on this clone: This sample also contains other DNA sequences that code for the same CDR3. The chain employs TRBV5-1 and TRBJ2-7; the D gene is possibly TRBD1 (6 bases). From germline, CDR1 is SGHRS and CDR2 YFSETQ. The CDR3 has 13 residues. The V end lost 4 bases, the J end lost 2 bases, and 10 bases lay between the germline ends. The CDR3 coding sequence is TGCGCCAGCAGCCCCAGGGGACCCTACGAGCAGTACTTC. Translating gives CASSPRGPYEQYF.

Note on this clone: The same CDR3 also results from other DNA sequences found in this sample. The genes are TRBV5-1 and TRBJ2-7; D remains ambiguous. The CDR3 consists of 13 residues. The germline V and J ends were trimmed by 0 bases and 5 bases, with 9 bases remaining between them. Germline V lookup: CDR1 SGHRS, CDR2 YFSETQ. Written as DNA, the CDR3 is TGCGCCAGCAGCTTGGGTACCAGGAACGAGCAGTACTTC. This gives the protein CASSLGTRNEQYF.

The chain has TRBV7-2 and TRBJ2-7, with D hard to call. Trimming pared 2 bases from V and 3 bases from J, leaving 8 bases between. CDR1 is SGHTA, CDR2 FQGNSA, per germline. The length of the CDR3 is 13 residues. The CDR3 protein is CASSLSSYYEQYF. The CDR3 DNA is TGTGCCAGCAGCTTATCGAGCTACTACGAGCAGTACTTC.

The gene calls are TRBV28 and TRBJ2-3; D is possibly TRBD1 (6 bases). Per germline, CDR1 MDHEN and CDR2 SYDVKM. V dropped 5 bases and J dropped 0 bases, with 12 bases sitting between them. This CDR3 has 15 amino acids. The CDR3, as DNA: TGTGCCAGCAGTATGAGGGACATCAGCACAGATACGCAGTATTTT. The encoded protein is CASSMRDISTDTQYF.

The chain has TRBV28 and TRBJ2-7; the match to TRBD1 covers 7 bases. With 8 bases clipped from V and 3 bases from J, the junction kept 7 bases outside the gene matches. Germline V gene data show CDR1 as MDHEN and CDR2 as SYDVKM. The CDR3 is 13 amino acids. CDR3 amino acids: CASSLDRLYEQYF. The DNA for the CDR3 is TGTGCCAGCTCTTTGGACAGGCTCTACGAGCAGTACTTC.

On this clone: This CDR3 is also generated by other DNA sequences in the sample. V and J are TRBV2 and TRBJ1-5, with 8 nucleotides matching TRBD1. This CDR3 has 15 amino acids. J lost 2 bases, V lost 4 bases, and 4 bases had no gene match. Germline V gene sequence: CDR1 SNHLY, CDR2 FYNNEI. CDR3: CASSGTGPGNQPQHF. The CDR3 DNA reads as TGTGCCAGCAGTGGGACAGGGCCTGGCAATCAGCCCCAGCATTTT. The full variable domain, with the rest looked up from reference TRBV2 and TRBJ1-5, is EPEVTQTPSHQVTQMGQEVILRCVPISNHLYFYWYRQILGQKVEFLVSFYNNEISEKSEIFDDQFSVERPDGSNFTLKIRSTKLEDSAMYFCASSGTGPGNQPQHFGDGTRLSIL.

This clone appeared once. The chain is built from TRBV2 and TRBJ1-1; maybe TRBD1 (5 bases). Germline values: CDR1 SNHLY, CDR2 FYNNEI. The germline V and J ends were trimmed by 8 bases and 4 bases, with 14 bases remaining between them. The CDR3 loop spans 13 amino acids. CDR3 residues: CASAGEGATEAFF. The CDR3 DNA is TGTGCCAGCGCGGGGGAGGGAGCCACTGAAGCTTTCTTT.

The rearrangement links TRBV18 to TRBJ1-4; no definite D call. The V and J ends lost 3 bases and 4 bases respectively, with 9 bases between them. Germline CDR1 is KGHSH and CDR2 is LQKENI. CDR3 size: 14 residues. The CDR3 loop is CASSPDGLNEKLFF. CDR3 DNA: TGTGCCAGCTCACCGGACGGACTTAATGAAAAACTGTTTTTT. The full variable domain, rest sourced from reference TRBV18 and TRBJ1-4, is NAGVMQNPRHLVRRRGQEARLRCSPMKGHSHVYWYRQLPEEGLKFMVYLQKENIIDESGMPKERFSAEFPKEGPSILRIQQVVRGDSAAYFCASSPDGLNEKLFFGSGTQLSVL.

This clone was recorded only once. The chain employs TRBV6-5 and TRBJ1-1; the D gene is possibly TRBD1 (5 bases). The CDR3 sequence is 14 residues long. V was shortened by 4 bases and J by 5 bases, with 14 bases between the two germline ends. Germline values: CDR1 MNHEY, CDR2 SVGAGI. The DNA of the CDR3 is TGTGCCAGCAGTTCCATACTCGGGGGGACTGAAGCTTTCTTT. Residues: CASSSILGGTEAFF.

The V and J genes are TRBV5-4 and TRBJ2-3; 13 bases fit TRBD2. Trimming cost V 1 base and J 5 bases; bases outside gene matches: 7. Germline-derived CDR1 and CDR2 are SGHNT and YYREEE (reference sequence). The CDR3 has 17 residues. The DNA for the CDR3 is TGTGCCAGCAGCTTGCCCGGGACTAGCGGGGTGGTAGATACGCAGTATTTT. Protein product: CASSLPGTSGVVDTQYF.

This clone was seen only once. The chain carries TRBV18 and TRBJ2-2; D may be TRBD2 (5 bases). CDR1 KGHSH and CDR2 LQKENI come from the germline V gene. The CDR3 extends over 15 amino acids. V shed 1 base and J shed 7 bases, with 13 bases lying between them. The CDR3 loop is CASSPQIGKGGELFF. DNA of the CDR3: TGTGCCAGCTCACCACAGATCGGGAAGGGCGGGGAGCTGTTTTTT.